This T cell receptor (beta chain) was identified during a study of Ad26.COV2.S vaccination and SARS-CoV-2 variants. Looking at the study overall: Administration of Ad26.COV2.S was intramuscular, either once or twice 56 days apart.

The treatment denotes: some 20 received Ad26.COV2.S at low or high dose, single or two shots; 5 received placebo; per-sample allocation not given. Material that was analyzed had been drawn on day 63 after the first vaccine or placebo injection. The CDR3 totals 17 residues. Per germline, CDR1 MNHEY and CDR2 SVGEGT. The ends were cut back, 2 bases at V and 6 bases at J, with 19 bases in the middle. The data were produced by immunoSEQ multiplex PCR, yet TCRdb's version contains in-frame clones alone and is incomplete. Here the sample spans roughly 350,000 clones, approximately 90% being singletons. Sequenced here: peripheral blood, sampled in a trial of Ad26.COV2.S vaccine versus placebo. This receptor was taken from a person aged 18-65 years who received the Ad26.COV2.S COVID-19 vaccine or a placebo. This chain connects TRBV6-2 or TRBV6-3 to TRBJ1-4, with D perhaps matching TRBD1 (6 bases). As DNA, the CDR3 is TGTGCCAGCAGTTACAGGGGACACCTTAACTCTTATGAAAAACTGTTTTTT. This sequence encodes CASSYRGHLNSYEKLFF.